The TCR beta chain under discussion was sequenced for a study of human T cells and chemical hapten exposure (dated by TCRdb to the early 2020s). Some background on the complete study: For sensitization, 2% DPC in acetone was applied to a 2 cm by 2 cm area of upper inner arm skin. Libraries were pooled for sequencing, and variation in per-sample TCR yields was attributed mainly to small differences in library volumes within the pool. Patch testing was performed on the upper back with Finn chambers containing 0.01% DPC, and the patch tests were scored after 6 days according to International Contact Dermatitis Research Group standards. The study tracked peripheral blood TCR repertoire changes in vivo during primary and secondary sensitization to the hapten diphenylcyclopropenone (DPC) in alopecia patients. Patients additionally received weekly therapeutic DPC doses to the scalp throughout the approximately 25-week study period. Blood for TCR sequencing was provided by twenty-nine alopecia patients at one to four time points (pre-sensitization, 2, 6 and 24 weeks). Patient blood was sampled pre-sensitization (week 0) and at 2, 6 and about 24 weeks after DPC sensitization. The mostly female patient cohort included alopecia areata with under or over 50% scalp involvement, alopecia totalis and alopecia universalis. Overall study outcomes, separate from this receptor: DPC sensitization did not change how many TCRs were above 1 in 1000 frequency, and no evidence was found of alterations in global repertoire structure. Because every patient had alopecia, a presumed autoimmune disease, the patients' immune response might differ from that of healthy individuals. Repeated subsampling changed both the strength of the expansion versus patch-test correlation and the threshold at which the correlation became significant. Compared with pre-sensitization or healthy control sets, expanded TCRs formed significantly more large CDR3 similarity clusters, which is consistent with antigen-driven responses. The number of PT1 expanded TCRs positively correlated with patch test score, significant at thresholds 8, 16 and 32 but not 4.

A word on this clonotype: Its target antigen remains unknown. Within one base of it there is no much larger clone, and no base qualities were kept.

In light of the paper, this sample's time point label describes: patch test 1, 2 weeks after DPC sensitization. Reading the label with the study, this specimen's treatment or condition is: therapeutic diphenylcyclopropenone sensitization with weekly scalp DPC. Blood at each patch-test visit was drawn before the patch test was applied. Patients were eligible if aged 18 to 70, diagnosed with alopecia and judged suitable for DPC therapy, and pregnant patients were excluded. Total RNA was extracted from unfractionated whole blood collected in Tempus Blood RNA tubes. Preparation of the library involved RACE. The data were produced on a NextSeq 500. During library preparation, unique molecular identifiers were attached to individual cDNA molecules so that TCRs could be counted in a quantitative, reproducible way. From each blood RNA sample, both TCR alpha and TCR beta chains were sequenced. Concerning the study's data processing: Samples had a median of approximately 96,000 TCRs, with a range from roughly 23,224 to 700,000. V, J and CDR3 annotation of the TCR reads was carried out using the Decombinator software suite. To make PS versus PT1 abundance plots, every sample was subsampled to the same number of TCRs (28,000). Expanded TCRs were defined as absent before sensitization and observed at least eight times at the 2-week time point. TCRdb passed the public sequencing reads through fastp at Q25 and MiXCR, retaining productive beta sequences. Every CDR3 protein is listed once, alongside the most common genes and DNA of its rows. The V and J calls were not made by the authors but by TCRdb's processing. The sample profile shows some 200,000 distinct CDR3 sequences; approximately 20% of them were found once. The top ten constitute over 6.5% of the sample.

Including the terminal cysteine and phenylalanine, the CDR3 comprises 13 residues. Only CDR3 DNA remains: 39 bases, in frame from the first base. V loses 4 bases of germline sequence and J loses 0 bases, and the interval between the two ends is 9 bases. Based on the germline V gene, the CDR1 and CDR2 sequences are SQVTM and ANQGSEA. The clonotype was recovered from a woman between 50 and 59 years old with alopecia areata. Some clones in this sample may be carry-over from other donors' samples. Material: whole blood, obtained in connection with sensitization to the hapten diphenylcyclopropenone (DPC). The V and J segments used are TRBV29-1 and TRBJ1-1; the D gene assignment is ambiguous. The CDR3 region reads CSVVRPMNTEAFF. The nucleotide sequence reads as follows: TGCAGCGTTGTGCGTCCCATGAACACTGAAGCTTTCTTT.